This TCR beta chain comes out of a study of CD8 T cells in ankylosing spondylitis. This clonotype was detected ten times or more. Its antigen is not known. Study results and caveats: Within ankylosing spondylitis blood, a TCR beta motif made up of under 10 highly homologous variants appeared to be characteristic. There was reportedly significant enrichment of clones that were disease-linked in matched ankylosing spondylitis synovial fluid. Clones linked to the disease showed a CD8+ phenotype. They occurred at relatively low frequencies in peripheral blood.

As the method for making TCR beta libraries, quantitative 5'-RACE with molecular barcodes was used. TCRdb called the 5' RACE reads again in MiXCR, with one record for every CDR3 protein. The sample has about 240,000 distinct CDR3 sequences, around 7.8% seen once. The source is a male donor with ankylosing spondylitis or in good health (not recorded which). What was sequenced was blood, either unsorted or a sorted T cell fraction (not recorded which).

The CDR3 nucleotides are TGTGCCAGCAGCTTTCAGGGCTCGGGGGCCAACGTCCTGACTTTC. This translates into CASSFQGSGANVLTF. The chain recombines TRBV7-8 with TRBJ2-6, with a possible D match to TRBD1 (5 bases). The V gene's germline CDR1 is SGHVS and CDR2 FQNEAQ. The CDR3 extends over 15 amino acids. V lost 3 bases and J lost 4, with 10 bases in between.